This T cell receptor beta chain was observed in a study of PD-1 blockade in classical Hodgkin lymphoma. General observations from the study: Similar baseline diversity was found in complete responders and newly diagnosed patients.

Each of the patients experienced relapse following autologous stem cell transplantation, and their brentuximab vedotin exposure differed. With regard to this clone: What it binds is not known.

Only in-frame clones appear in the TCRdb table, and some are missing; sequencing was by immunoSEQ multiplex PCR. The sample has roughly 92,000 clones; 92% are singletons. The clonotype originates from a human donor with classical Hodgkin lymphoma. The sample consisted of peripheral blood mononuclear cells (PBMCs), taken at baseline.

In DNA, the CDR3 is TGTGCCAGCAGTGAAGTAGGACTAGTTGGCTCCTACAATGAGCAGTTCTTC. It codes for CASSEVGLVGSYNEQFF. This chain uses TRBV6-1 with TRBJ2-1; 7 nucleotides align to TRBD2. CDR3 length: 17 amino acids. CDR1 is MNHNS, CDR2 SASEGT, per germline. With 1 base clipped from V and 0 bases from J, the junction kept 6 bases outside the gene matches.